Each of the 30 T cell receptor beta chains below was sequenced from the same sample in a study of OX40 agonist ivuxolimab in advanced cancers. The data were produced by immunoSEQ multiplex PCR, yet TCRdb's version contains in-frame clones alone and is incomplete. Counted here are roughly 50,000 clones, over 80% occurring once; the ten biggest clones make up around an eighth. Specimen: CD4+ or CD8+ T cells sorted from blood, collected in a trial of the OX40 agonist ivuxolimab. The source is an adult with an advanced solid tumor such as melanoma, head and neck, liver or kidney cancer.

The CDR3, as DNA: TGTGCCAGCAGCCTACAGGGAAACCAAGAGACCCAGTACTTC. Translated: CASSLQGNQETQYF. The chain uses TRBV7-2 and TRBJ2-5, with a weak D call TRBD1 (6 bases). Germline loops: CDR1 SGHTA, CDR2 FQGNSA. The V end was cut by 5 bases, the J end by 0 bases, with 10 bases between. CDR3 length: 14 amino acids.

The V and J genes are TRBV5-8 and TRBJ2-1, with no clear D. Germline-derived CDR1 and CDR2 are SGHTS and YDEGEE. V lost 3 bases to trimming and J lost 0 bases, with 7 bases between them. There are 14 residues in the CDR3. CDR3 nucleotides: TGTGCCAGCAGCTGGGCGAGCTCCTACAATGAGCAGTTCTTC. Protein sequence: CASSWASSYNEQFF.

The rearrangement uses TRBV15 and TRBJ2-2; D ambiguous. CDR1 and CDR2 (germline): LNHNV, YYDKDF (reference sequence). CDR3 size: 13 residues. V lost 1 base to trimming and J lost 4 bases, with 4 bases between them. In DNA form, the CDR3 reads TGTGCCACCAGCAGAGGGTTCACCGGGGAGCTGTTTTTT. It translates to CATSRGFTGELFF.

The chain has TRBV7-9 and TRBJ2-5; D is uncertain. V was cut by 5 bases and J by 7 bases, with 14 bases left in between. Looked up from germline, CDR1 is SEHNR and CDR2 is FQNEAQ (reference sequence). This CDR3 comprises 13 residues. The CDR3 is CASSLRTEGTQYF. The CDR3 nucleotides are TGTGCCAGCAGCCTTCGGACGGAAGGGACCCAGTACTTC.

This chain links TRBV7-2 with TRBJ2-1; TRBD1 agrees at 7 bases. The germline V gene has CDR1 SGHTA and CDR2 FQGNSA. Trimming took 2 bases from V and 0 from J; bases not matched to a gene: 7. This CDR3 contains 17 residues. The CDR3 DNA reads TGTGCCAGCAGCTTAAAGGGGGCCTTGAGCTCCTACAATGAGCAGTTCTTC. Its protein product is CASSLKGALSSYNEQFF.

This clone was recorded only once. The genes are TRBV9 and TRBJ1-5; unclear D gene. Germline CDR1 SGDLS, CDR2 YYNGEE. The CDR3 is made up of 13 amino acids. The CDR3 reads CQWEELGNQPQHF. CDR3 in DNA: TGTCAATGGGAGGAATTGGGCAATCAGCCCCAGCATTTT.

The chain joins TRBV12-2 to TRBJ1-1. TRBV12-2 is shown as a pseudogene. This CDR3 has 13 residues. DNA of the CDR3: TGTGCAAGTCGCTACATATCCGGGACTGAAGCTTTCTTT. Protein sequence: CASRYISGTEAFF.

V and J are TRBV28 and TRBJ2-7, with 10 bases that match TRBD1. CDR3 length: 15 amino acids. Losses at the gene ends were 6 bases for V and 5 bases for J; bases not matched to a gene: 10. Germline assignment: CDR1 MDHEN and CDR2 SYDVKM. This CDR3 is CASRVGGTGEDEQYF. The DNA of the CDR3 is TGTGCCAGCAGGGTTGGGGGGACAGGGGAGGACGAGCAGTACTTC.

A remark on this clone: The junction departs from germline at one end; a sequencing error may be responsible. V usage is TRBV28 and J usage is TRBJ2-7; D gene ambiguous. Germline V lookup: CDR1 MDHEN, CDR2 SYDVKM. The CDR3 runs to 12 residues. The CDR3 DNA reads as TGTGCCAGCAGTTTAGATACATGGTTCTGGTTCTTC. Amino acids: CASSLDTWFWFF. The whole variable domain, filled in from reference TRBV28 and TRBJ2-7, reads DVKVTQSSRYLVKRTGEKVFLECVQDMDHENMFWYRQDPGLGLRLIYFSYDVKMKEKGDIPEGYSVSREKKERFSLILESASTNQTSMYLCASSLDTWFWFFGPGTRLTVT.

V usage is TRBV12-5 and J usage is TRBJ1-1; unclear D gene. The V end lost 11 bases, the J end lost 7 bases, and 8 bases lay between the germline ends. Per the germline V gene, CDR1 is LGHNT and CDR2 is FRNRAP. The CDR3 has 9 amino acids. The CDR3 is CAALGEAFF. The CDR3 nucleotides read TGTGCTGCTCTCGGTGAAGCTTTCTTT.

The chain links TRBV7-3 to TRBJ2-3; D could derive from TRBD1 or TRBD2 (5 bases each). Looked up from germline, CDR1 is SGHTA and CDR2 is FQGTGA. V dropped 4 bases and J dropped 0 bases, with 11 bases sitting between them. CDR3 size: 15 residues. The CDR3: CASSSWGLSTDTQYF. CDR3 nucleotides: TGTGCCAGCAGCTCTTGGGGGTTAAGCACAGATACGCAGTATTTT. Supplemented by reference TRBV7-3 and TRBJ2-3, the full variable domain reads GAGVSQTPSNKVTEKGKYVELRCDPISGHTALYWYRQSLGQGPEFLIYFQGTGAADDSGLPNDRFFAVRPEGSVSTLKIQRTERGDSAVYLCASSSWGLSTDTQYFGPGTRLTVL.

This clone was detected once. The CDR3: CAGASGAGGTDTQYF. The CDR3, as DNA: TGTGCCGGCGCCTCGGGGGCAGGGGGTACAGATACGCAGTATTTT. The chain combines TRBV5-4 with TRBJ2-3; the D gene is possibly TRBD1 (7 bases). The CDR3 spans 15 residues. Germline loops: CDR1 SGHNT, CDR2 YYREEE (reference sequence). Trimming removed 10 bases at V and 3 bases at J, with 21 bases between.

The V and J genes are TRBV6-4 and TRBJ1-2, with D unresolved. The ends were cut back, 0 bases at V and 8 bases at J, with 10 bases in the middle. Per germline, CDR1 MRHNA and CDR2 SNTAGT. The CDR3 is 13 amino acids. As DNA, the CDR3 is TGTGCCAGCAGTGACTCCCCGGCAGGCGGCTACACCTTC. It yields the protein CASSDSPAGGYTF.

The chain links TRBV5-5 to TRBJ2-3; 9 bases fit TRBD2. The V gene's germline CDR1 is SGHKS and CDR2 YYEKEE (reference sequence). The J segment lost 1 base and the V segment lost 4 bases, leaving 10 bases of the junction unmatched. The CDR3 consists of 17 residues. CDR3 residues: CASSSRSSGIGTDTQYF. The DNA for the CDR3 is TGTGCCAGCAGCAGCCGTTCTAGCGGGATAGGCACAGATACGCAGTATTTT.

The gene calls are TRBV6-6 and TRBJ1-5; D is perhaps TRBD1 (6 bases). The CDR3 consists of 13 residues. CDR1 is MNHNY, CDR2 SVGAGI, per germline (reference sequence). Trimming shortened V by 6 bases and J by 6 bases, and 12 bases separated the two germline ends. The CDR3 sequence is CASSPGRGQPQHF. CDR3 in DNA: TGTGCCAGCAGCCCGGGCAGGGGTCAGCCCCAGCATTTT.

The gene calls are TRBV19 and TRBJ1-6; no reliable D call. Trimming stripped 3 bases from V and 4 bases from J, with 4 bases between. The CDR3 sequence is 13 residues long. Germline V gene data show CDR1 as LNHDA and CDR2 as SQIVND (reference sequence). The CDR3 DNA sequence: TGTGCCAGTAGTATGGAGTATAATTCACCCCTCCACTTT. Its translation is CASSMEYNSPLHF.

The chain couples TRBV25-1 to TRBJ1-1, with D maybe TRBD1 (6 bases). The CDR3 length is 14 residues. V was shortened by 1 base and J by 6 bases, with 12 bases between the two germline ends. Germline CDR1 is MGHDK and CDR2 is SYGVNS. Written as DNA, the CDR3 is TGTGCCAGCAGTGAATCATGGGGGGCTGCTGAAGCTTTCTTT. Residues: CASSESWGAAEAFF.

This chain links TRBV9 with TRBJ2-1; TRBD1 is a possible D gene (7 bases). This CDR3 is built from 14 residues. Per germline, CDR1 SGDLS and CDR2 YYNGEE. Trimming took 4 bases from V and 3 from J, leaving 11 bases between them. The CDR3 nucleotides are TGTGCCAGCAGCCCGCGGGACAGCTACAATGAGCAGTTCTTC. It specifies CASSPRDSYNEQFF.

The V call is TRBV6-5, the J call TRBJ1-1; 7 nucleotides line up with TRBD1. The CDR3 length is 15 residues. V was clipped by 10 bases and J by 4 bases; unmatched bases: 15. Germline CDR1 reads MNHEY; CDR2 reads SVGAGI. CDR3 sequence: CATERKQGFFTEAFF. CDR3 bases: TGTGCCACCGAAAGGAAACAGGGGTTTTTCACTGAAGCTTTCTTT.

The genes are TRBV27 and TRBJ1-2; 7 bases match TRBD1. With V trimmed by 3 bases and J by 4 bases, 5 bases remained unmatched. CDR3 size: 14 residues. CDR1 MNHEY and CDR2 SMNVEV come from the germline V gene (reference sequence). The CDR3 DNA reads TGTGCCAGCAGTTTGACAGGGATTTTCTATGGCTACACCTTC. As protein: CASSLTGIFYGYTF.

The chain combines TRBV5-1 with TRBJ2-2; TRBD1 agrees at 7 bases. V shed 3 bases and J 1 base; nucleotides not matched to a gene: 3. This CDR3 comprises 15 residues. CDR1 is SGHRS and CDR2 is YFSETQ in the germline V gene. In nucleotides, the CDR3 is TGCGCCAGCAGCTCGTCAGGGGGGAACACCGGGGAGCTGTTTTTT. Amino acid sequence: CASSSSGGNTGELFF.

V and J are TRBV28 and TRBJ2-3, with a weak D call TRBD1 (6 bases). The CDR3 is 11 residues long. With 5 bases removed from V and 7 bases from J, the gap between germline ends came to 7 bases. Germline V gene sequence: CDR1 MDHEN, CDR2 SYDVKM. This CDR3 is CASSRGNTQYF. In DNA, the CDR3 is TGTGCCAGCAGTAGGGGGAATACGCAGTATTTT.

CDR3 residues: CASSLGLAGGFEQFF. CDR3 nucleotides: TGTGCCAGCAGCTTGGGACTAGCGGGAGGGTTTGAGCAGTTCTTC. This chain links TRBV5-5 with TRBJ2-1; 14 bases fit TRBD2. CDR1 and CDR2 from the germline V gene are SGHKS and YYEKEE (reference sequence). CDR3 length: 15 residues. The ends lost 0 bases at V and 9 bases at J; junction bases unmatched: 2.

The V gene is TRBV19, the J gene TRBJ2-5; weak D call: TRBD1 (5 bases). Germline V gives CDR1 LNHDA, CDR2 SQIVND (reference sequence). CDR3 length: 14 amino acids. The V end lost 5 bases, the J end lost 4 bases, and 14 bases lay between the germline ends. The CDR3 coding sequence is TGTGCCAGTAGTGGCCCTCAGGGTCCAGAGACCCAGTACTTC. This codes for CASSGPQGPETQYF.

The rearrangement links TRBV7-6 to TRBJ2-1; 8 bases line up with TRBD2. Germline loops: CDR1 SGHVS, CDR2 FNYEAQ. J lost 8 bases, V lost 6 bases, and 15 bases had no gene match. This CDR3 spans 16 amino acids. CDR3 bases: TGTGCCAGCAGTCCGAGGGGTGCGGGAGGAAGGGATGAGCAGTTCTTC. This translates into CASSPRGAGGRDEQFF.

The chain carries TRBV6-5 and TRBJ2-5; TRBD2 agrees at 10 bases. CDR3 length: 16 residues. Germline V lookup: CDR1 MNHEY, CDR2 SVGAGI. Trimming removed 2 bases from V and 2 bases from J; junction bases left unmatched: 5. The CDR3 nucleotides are TGTGCCAGCAGTTACCTGGGGACTAGCGAGCAAGAGACCCAGTACTTC. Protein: CASSYLGTSEQETQYF.

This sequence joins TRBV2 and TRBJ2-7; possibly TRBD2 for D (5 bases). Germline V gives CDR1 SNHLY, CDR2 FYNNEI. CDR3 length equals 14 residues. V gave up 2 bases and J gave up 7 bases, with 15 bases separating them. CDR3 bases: TGTGCCAGCAGTGAATCGTACGGACCGGGGGAGCAGTACGTC. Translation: CASSESYGPGEQYV.

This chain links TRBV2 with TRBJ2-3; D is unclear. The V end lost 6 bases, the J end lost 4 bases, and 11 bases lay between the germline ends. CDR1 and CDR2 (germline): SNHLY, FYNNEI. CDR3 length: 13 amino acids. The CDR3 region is CASRGSAADTQYF. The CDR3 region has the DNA TGTGCCAGCAGGGGTAGTGCGGCAGATACGCAGTATTTT.

The CDR3 is CASSPIGETQYF. DNA for the CDR3: TGCGCCAGCAGCCCCATAGGAGAGACCCAGTACTTC. V usage is TRBV4-3 and J usage is TRBJ2-5; D is unresolved. Per the germline V gene, CDR1 is LGHNA and CDR2 is YSLEER. Trimming stripped 4 bases from V and 4 bases from J, with 7 bases between. The CDR3 loop spans 12 amino acids.

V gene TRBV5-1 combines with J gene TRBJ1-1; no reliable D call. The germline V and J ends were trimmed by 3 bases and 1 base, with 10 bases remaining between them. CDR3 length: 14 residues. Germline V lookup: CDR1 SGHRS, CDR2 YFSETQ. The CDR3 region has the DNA TGCGCCAGCAGCTCCGTGGACGGGAACACTGAAGCTTTCTTT. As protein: CASSSVDGNTEAFF.